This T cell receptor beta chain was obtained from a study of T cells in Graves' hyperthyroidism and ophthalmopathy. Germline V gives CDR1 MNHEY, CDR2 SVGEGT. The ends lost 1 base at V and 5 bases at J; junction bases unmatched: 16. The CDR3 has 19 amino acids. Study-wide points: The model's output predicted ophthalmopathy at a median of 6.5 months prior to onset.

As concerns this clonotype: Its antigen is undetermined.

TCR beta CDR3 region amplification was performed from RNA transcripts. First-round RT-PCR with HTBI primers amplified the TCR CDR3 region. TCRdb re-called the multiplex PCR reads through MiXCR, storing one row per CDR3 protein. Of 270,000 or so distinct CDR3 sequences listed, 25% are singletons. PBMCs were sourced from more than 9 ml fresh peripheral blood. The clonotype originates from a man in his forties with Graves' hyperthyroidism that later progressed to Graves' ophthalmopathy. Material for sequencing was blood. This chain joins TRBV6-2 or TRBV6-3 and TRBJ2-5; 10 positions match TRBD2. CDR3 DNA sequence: TGTGCCAGCAGTTACTATCCGAGCGGGAGGACTAGCGGAAGGGAGACCCAGTACTTC. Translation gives CASSYYPSGRTSGRETQYF.